The sequence of this T cell receptor (beta chain) was determined in a study of CD8 T cells in ankylosing spondylitis. The germline V and J ends were trimmed by 2 bases and 1 base, with 12 bases remaining between them. The CDR3 sequence is 15 residues long. Germline V gene lookup returns CDR1 SGHRS and CDR2 YFSETQ. Many counts were recorded for this clonotype. From the 5' RACE reads, TCRdb called clonotypes with MiXCR, one entry per CDR3 protein. The table lists more than 250,000 distinct CDR3 sequences, more than 9% of them singletons, with about 10% in the top ten. Sequencing was carried out using blood, either unsorted or a sorted T cell fraction (not recorded which). This chain uses TRBV5-1 with TRBJ1-1; tentatively, D is TRBD1 (6 bases). The sequence derives from a female donor with ankylosing spondylitis or in good health (not recorded which). The CDR3, as DNA: TGCGCCAGCAGCTTCTCAGGGGCTACGAACACTGAAGCTTTCTTT. Translation: CASSFSGATNTEAFF.